Given below is one T cell receptor beta chain in context. Antigen: not known. Selected positively for CCR7 and CD45RO-negative, naive CD8 cells excluded terminally differentiated effector memory CD45RA+ cells. All the donors were Caucasian adults who lived in Nashville, Tennessee. The sample comes from a study of shared clonotypes between healthy human individuals. Looking at the study overall: The donor pool was made up of two women and a few men aged 18 to 49.

Deletions cut 1 base from V and 1 base from J, with 7 bases between. Germline V gene lookup returns CDR1 SQVTM and CDR2 ANQGSEA. The CDR3 contains 13 residues. The study's findings and limits: Several donors had roughly 5% of their naive CD4 clonotypes in common.

The data were produced by immunoSEQ multiplex PCR, yet TCRdb's version contains in-frame clones alone and is incomplete. This sample has about 2.1 million clones; approximately 92% occur once, and the top ten carry roughly 1.7%. Sequenced sample: naive CD8+ T cells from PBMCs. The chain uses TRBV29-1 and TRBJ1-2, with unresolved D. The receptor was derived from a man between 18 and 29 years old in good health. Some clones in this sample may be carry-over from other donors' samples. CDR3: CSVEGEDNYGYTF. CDR3 coding DNA: TGCAGCGTTGAAGGCGAGGATAACTATGGCTACACCTTC.